The 18 T cell receptor beta chains below were found in one sample sequenced in a study of cytomegalovirus exposure and HLA in healthy donors. PCR was performed using 60 Vbeta and 13 Jbeta primers. Sequencing used immunoSEQ multiplex PCR; TCRdb keeps in-frame clones, though not all of them. Of around 130,000 clones in the sample, around four fifths were seen once. Material for sequencing was PBMCs. Receptor source: a woman aged 40 to 49 in good health and CMV-seropositive.

In this sample, this clone turned up once. The rearrangement links TRBV6-5 to TRBJ2-6; D is unresolved. CDR1 and CDR2 (germline): MNHEY, SVGAGI. The CDR3 is 16 amino acids. The V gene lost 2 bases and the J gene lost 2 bases, with 10 bases spanning the gap. The CDR3 reads CASSYTRLTGANVLTF. The CDR3 DNA is TGTGCCAGCAGTTACACGAGACTTACTGGGGCCAACGTCCTGACTTTC.

CDR3 sequence (DNA): TGTGCCAGCAGCTCGGACAGGGCCTATGGCTACACCTTC. This codes for CASSSDRAYGYTF. The gene calls are TRBV5-8 and TRBJ1-2, with 8 nucleotides matching TRBD1. Trimming took 3 bases from V and 4 from J; bases not matched to a gene: 2. CDR1 and CDR2 (germline): SGHTS, YDEGEE. The CDR3 length is 13 residues.

The J gene is TRBJ2-6, the V gene TRBV5-1; D gene unclear. Trimming pared 3 bases from V and 2 bases from J, leaving 12 bases between. The CDR3 is 16 amino acids. CDR1 is SGHRS, CDR2 YFSETQ, per germline. The CDR3 loop reads CASSSREATGANVLTF. CDR3 DNA: TGCGCCAGCAGCTCCCGCGAGGCAACTGGGGCCAACGTCCTGACTTTC.

V usage is TRBV4-3 and J usage is TRBJ2-7; 7 bases agree with TRBD1. Per the germline V gene, CDR1 is LGHNA and CDR2 is YSLEER. J lost 2 bases, V lost 3 bases, and 7 bases had no gene match. This CDR3 contains 15 residues. CDR3 bases: TGCGCCAGCAGCCATTTATACAGGGGCGCCTACGAGCAGTACTTC. It yields the protein CASSHLYRGAYEQYF.

The chain is built from TRBV7-9 and TRBJ2-1; 8 bases align to TRBD2. After removal of 4 bases from V and 9 bases from J, the junction contained 11 bases not matched to a gene. Germline assignment: CDR1 SEHNR and CDR2 FQNEAQ (reference sequence). This CDR3 comprises 15 residues. CDR3 in amino acids: CASSWGSGSPGEQFF. The DNA of the CDR3 is TGTGCCAGCAGCTGGGGCAGCGGGAGCCCTGGTGAGCAGTTCTTC. Supplemented by reference TRBV7-9 and TRBJ2-1, the full variable domain reads DTGVSQNPRHKITKRGQNVTFRCDPISEHNRLYWYRQTLGQGPEFLTYFQNEAQLEKSRLLSDRFSAERPKGSFSTLEIQRTEQGDSAMYLCASSWGSGSPGEQFFGPGTRLTVL.

The chain employs TRBV7-2 and TRBJ2-5, with TRBD2 matching 8 bases. The assigned J gene may be wrong: the sequence end matches TRBJ2-7 better. In germline, CDR1 is SGHTA, CDR2 FQGNSA. The CDR3 loop spans 16 amino acids. In nucleotides, the CDR3 is TGTGCCAGCAGCGAAGCCCCCGGGACTAGAAGCTACGAGCAGTACTTC. This encodes CASSEAPGTRSYEQYF.

In nucleotides, the CDR3 is TGTGCCAGCAGCATACTATCTCTGGGCACTGAAGCTTTCTTT. Translated: CASSILSLGTEAFF. This chain uses TRBV9 with TRBJ1-1; D call uncertain. Trimming pared 4 bases from V and 4 bases from J, leaving 14 bases between. This CDR3 has 14 residues. Per germline, CDR1 SGDLS and CDR2 YYNGEE.

The gene calls are TRBV27 and TRBJ2-7, with D maybe TRBD2 (5 bases). The CDR3 contains 15 residues. V was shortened by 0 bases and J by 3 bases, with 12 bases between the two germline ends. Per the germline V gene, CDR1 is MNHEY and CDR2 is SMNVEV (reference sequence). CDR3: CASSLSPNGIYEQYF. The CDR3 nucleotides read TGTGCCAGCAGTTTATCGCCAAACGGGATCTACGAGCAGTACTTC.

The chain carries TRBV15 and TRBJ1-6; TRBD1 aligns across 7 bases. The CDR3 consists of 16 residues. CDR1 LNHNV and CDR2 YYDKDF come from the germline V gene (reference sequence). The V and J ends lost 3 bases and 7 bases, in that order; junction bases with no gene match: 9. Written as DNA, the CDR3 is TGTGCCACCAGCAGTCCTAGACCGGGACAGAATTCACCCCTCCACTTT. Its translation: CATSSPRPGQNSPLHF.

V is TRBV4-3 and J is TRBJ2-3; perhaps TRBD2 as D (5 bases). Trimming cost V 3 bases and J 6 bases, with 19 bases left between them. The CDR3 sequence is 16 residues long. Per germline, CDR1 LGHNA and CDR2 YSLEER. This CDR3 reads CASSHTSLGSADTQYF. The CDR3 nucleotides are TGCGCCAGCAGCCACACCTCCTTAGGGAGTGCGGATACGCAGTATTTT.

The rearrangement uses TRBV2 and TRBJ2-1; maybe TRBD2 (5 bases). V was cut by 9 bases and J by 5 bases, with 20 bases left in between. This CDR3 region has 15 residues. CDR1 and CDR2 from the germline V gene are SNHLY and FYNNEI. The chain's CDR3 is CASLPQRAIDNEQFF. CDR3 sequence (DNA): TGTGCCAGTTTACCCCAGAGGGCCATCGACAATGAGCAGTTCTTC.

The chain couples TRBV18 to TRBJ2-1; 14 nucleotides match TRBD2. The length of the CDR3 is 16 residues. Germline V gene lookup returns CDR1 KGHSH and CDR2 LQKENI. V was pared by 1 base and J by 10 bases, with 6 bases of the junction left unmatched. The CDR3 coding sequence is TGTGCCAGCTCACCACAGGGACTAGCGGGGGCCCAGGAGCAGTTCTTC. Translated, it gives CASSPQGLAGAQEQFF.

The sample holds a few counts of this clone. The CDR3 DNA sequence: TGTGCCAGCAGTCCCGGGAGGTCCTACGAGCAGTACTTC. Amino acid sequence: CASSPGRSYEQYF. V usage is TRBV6-5 and J usage is TRBJ2-7; 7 bases are shared with TRBD2. Germline V lookup: CDR1 MNHEY, CDR2 SVGAGI. J gave up 1 base and V 5 bases, and 2 bases lay outside the gene matches. The CDR3 is 13 amino acids.

Remarks on this clone: Distinct nucleotide sequences in the sample also encode this CDR3. The chain couples TRBV19 to TRBJ2-3, with 12 bases lining up with TRBD2. CDR3 size: 15 residues. Germline V gene sequence: CDR1 LNHDA, CDR2 SQIVND (reference sequence). The V gene end was trimmed by 7 bases and the J gene end by 2 bases; junction bases not matched to a gene: 4. Written as DNA, the CDR3 is TGTGCCAGTAAACGACTAGCGGGGGCCACAGATACGCAGTATTTT. This gives the protein CASKRLAGATDTQYF.

In regard to this clone: This specimen includes other DNA sequences encoding the same CDR3. This chain uses TRBV6-5 with TRBJ1-2; no clear D gene. Germline lookup yields CDR1 MNHEY and CDR2 SVGAGI. This CDR3 has 13 amino acids. V shed 4 bases and J shed 4 bases, with 10 bases lying between them. CDR3 sequence: CASSLDLGYGYTF. The CDR3 nucleotides read TGTGCCAGCAGTTTGGACTTGGGCTATGGCTACACCTTC.

This clone was picked up a small number of times. V gene TRBV7-2 combines with J gene TRBJ2-1, with TRBD2 as a possible D gene (6 bases). V dropped 5 bases and J dropped 0 bases, with 17 bases sitting between them. CDR3 length: 17 residues. The germline V gene encodes CDR1 SGHTA and CDR2 FQGNSA. CDR3 coding DNA: TGTGCCAGCAGCCAGATTAGCGGACTAAGCTCCTACAATGAGCAGTTCTTC. It yields the protein CASSQISGLSSYNEQFF.

This chain connects TRBV7-3 to TRBJ2-3; the D gene is possibly TRBD1 (9 bases). The ends were cut back, 4 bases at V and 1 base at J, with 15 bases in the middle. This CDR3 spans 16 amino acids. Germline CDR1 reads SGHTA; CDR2 reads FQGTGA. The CDR3 bases are TGTGCCAGCAGCTACGGGGGGGACAGGGGCACAGATACGCAGTATTTT. Protein product: CASSYGGDRGTDTQYF. Using reference TRBV7-3 and TRBJ2-3 for the parts outside the CDR3, the full variable domain is GAGVSQTPSNKVTEKGKYVELRCDPISGHTALYWYRQSLGQGPEFLIYFQGTGAADDSGLPNDRFFAVRPEGSVSTLKIQRTERGDSAVYLCASSYGGDRGTDTQYFGPGTRLTVL.

The sample holds a few counts of this clone. The J gene is TRBJ2-3, the V gene TRBV30; a possible D gene is TRBD2 (6 bases). The CDR3 has 13 amino acids. The germline gives CDR1 GTSNPN, CDR2 SVGIG (reference sequence). V was clipped by 4 bases and J by 3 bases, with 11 bases between them. CDR3 region: CAWTGLRTDTQYF. CDR3 nucleotide sequence: TGTGCCTGGACGGGACTTCGAACAGATACGCAGTATTTT.